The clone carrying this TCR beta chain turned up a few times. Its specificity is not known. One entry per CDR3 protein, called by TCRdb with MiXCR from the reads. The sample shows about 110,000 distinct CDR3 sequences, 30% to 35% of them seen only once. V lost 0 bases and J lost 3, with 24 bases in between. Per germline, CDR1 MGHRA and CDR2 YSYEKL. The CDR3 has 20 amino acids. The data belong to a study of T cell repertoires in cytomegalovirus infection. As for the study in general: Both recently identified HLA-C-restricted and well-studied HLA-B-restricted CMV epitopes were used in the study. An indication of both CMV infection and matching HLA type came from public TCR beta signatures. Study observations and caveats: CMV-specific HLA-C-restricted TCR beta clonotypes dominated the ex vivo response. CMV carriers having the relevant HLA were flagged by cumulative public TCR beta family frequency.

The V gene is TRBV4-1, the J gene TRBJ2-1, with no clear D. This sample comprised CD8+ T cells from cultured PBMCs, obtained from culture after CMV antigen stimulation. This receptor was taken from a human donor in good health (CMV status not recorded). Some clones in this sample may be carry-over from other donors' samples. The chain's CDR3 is CASSQDYSLVRRAGYNEQFF. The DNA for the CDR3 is TGCGCCAGCAGCCAAGATTACTCATTAGTAAGAAGAGCTGGCTACAATGAGCAGTTCTTC.